These 26 T cell receptor beta chains came from one sample sequenced in a study of blood T cell repertoires in COVID-19. Libraries were prepared by immunoSEQ multiplex PCR; TCRdb keeps only in-frame clonotypes and omits some of them. Of 35,000 to 50,000 clones in the sample, approximately 90% were seen once. Sequencing used peripheral blood. These TCRs come from a woman in her thirties in a cohort sampled during active COVID-19.

This rearrangement joins TRBV29-1 to TRBJ2-2, with TRBD2 matching over 8 bases. CDR3 size: 11 residues. V trimming: 6 bases; J trimming: 7 bases; junction bases outside the gene matches: 1. In germline, CDR1 is SQVTM, CDR2 ANQGSEA. The CDR3 here is CSVAGGGELFF. Written as DNA, the CDR3 is TGCAGCGTCGCGGGGGGCGGGGAGCTGTTTTTT.

The chain has TRBV7-9 and TRBJ2-3, with 9 bases matching TRBD2. This CDR3 is 16 amino acids long. Per germline, CDR1 SEHNR and CDR2 FQNEAQ (reference sequence). V shed 2 bases, J shed 1 base, and the junction held 4 bases outside the gene matches. In DNA form, the CDR3 reads TGTGCCAGCAGCTTAATCGCTAGCGGGGGCACAGATACGCAGTATTTT. Translation gives CASSLIASGGTDTQYF.

The genes are TRBV3-1 (or the pseudogene TRBV3-2) and TRBJ2-3; D is possibly TRBD2 (6 bases). V lost 4 bases, J lost 0 bases, and 11 bases lay in between. Germline CDR1 is LGHDT and CDR2 is YNNKEL (reference sequence). This CDR3 contains 15 residues. The CDR3 DNA follows: TGTGCCAGCAGCCCGACTAGTTTAAGCACAGATACGCAGTATTTT. Its translation is CASSPTSLSTDTQYF.

The genes are TRBV9 and TRBJ2-5, with D uncertain. The germline CDR1 and CDR2 sequences are SGDLS and YYNGEE. V dropped 3 bases and J dropped 3 bases, with 9 bases sitting between them. The CDR3 consists of 13 residues. This CDR3 is CASSALGKETQYF. Written as DNA, the CDR3 is TGTGCCAGCAGCGCCCTCGGTAAAGAGACCCAGTACTTC. Looking up the rest from reference TRBV9 and TRBJ2-5 gives the full variable domain: DSGVTQTPKHLITATGQRVTLRCSPRSGDLSVYWYQQSLDQGLQFLIQYYNGEERAKGNILERFSAQQFPDLHSELNLSSLELGDSALYFCASSALGKETQYFGPGTRLLVL.

V usage is TRBV24-1 and J usage is TRBJ2-1; 8 nucleotides match TRBD1. Germline V gene lookup returns CDR1 KGHDR and CDR2 SFDVKD. Germline trimming cut 4 bases from V and 8 bases from J; bases unmatched to any gene: 3. This CDR3 has 13 residues. CDR3 residues: CATSEVRGHEQFF. The CDR3 DNA is TGTGCCACCAGTGAGGTCAGGGGGCATGAGCAGTTCTTC.

V gene TRBV3-1 (or the pseudogene TRBV3-2) combines with J gene TRBJ2-5; 12 nucleotides agree with TRBD2. The V gene's germline CDR1 is LGHDT and CDR2 YNNKEL (reference sequence). CDR3 length: 16 amino acids. Unmatched junction bases numbered 5, after V lost 4 bases and J lost 2 bases. The CDR3 DNA is TGTGCCAGCAGCCTACCTGGACTAGCGGGGCAAGAGACCCAGTACTTC. Its protein product is CASSLPGLAGQETQYF.

This chain uses TRBV7-3 with TRBJ1-1, with D uncertain. This CDR3 spans 15 amino acids. The germline CDR1 and CDR2 sequences are SGHTA and FQGTGA. V lost 2 bases and J 2 bases, leaving 12 bases between the germline ends. The CDR3 DNA reads as TGTGCCAGCAGCTTATCTTCAGGCGCTAACACTGAAGCTTTCTTT. Its translation is CASSLSSGANTEAFF.

The chain carries TRBV7-9 and TRBJ2-3, with D maybe TRBD2 (6 bases). This CDR3 is built from 15 residues. Germline values: CDR1 SEHNR, CDR2 FQNEAQ (reference sequence). Trimming removed 5 bases from V and 3 bases from J, with 15 bases in between. CDR3 DNA: TGTGCCAGCAGCCCCCGGATACGGGGGACAGATACGCAGTATTTT. It encodes CASSPRIRGTDTQYF.

The table lists this clone with a few counts. One end of the junction does not line up with germline, which may come from a read error. The chain couples TRBV30 to TRBJ2-7; TRBD2 matches 11 bases. CDR3 length: 15 amino acids. Germline V gives CDR1 GTSNPN, CDR2 SVGIG (reference sequence). CDR3: CAWTRLAGPSHEQYF. The DNA of the CDR3 is TGTGCCTGGACCAGACTAGCGGGACCCTCCCACGAGCAGTACTTC.

The chain is built from TRBV6-5 and TRBJ2-7; TRBD2 matches at 13 bases. V shed 6 bases and J 0 bases; nucleotides not matched to a gene: 2. The CDR3 is 15 amino acids. Germline values: CDR1 MNHEY, CDR2 SVGAGI. CDR3 coding DNA: TGTGCCAGCAGGGGACTAGCGGGGACCTCCTACGAGCAGTACTTC. As protein: CASRGLAGTSYEQYF.

The chain recombines TRBV9 with TRBJ2-7; TRBD2 agrees at 12 bases. The length of the CDR3 is 17 residues. V trimming: 4 bases; J trimming: 3 bases; junction bases outside the gene matches: 11. The germline V gene encodes CDR1 SGDLS and CDR2 YYNGEE. The DNA of the CDR3 is TGTGCCAGCAGCAAAGGGGGCGGGACTAGCGGGTTCTACGAGCAGTACTTC. Encoded protein: CASSKGGGTSGFYEQYF. Together with reference TRBV9 and TRBJ2-7, the CDR3 gives the full variable domain: DSGVTQTPKHLITATGQRVTLRCSPRSGDLSVYWYQQSLDQGLQFLIQYYNGEERAKGNILERFSAQQFPDLHSELNLSSLELGDSALYFCASSKGGGTSGFYEQYFGPGTRLTVT.

The chain employs TRBV9 and TRBJ2-2; maybe TRBD1 (6 bases). Germline CDR1 is SGDLS and CDR2 is YYNGEE. Deletions cut 2 bases from V and 2 bases from J, with 16 bases between. The CDR3 loop spans 17 amino acids. CDR3 protein: CASSVMTGTINTGELFF. CDR3 DNA: TGTGCCAGCAGCGTTATGACAGGAACGATCAACACCGGGGAGCTGTTTTTT.

This clone rates as medium-sized. The V gene is TRBV10-3, the J gene TRBJ2-1; the match to TRBD2 covers 7 bases. V trimming: 7 bases; J trimming: 6 bases; junction bases outside the gene matches: 15. This CDR3 region has 16 residues. Germline CDR1 is ENHRY and CDR2 is SYGVKD. The CDR3: CAIKPSLGGPINEQFF. The DNA of the CDR3 is TGTGCCATCAAACCATCATTGGGAGGGCCCATCAATGAGCAGTTCTTC.

The V and J genes are TRBV28 and TRBJ1-2, with 7 bases fitting TRBD1. This CDR3 region has 15 residues. CDR1 and CDR2 (germline): MDHEN, SYDVKM. Unmatched junction bases numbered 7, after V lost 6 bases and J lost 0 bases. In nucleotides, the CDR3 is TGTGCCAGCAGAGGCAGGGGGAATGCTAACTATGGCTACACCTTC. Translated: CASRGRGNANYGYTF.

DNA for the CDR3: TGCAGCGTTCTTATCGGGACAGGAGCCTACGAGCAGTACTTC. Its protein is CSVLIGTGAYEQYF. This rearrangement joins TRBV29-1 to TRBJ2-7; the match to TRBD1 covers 8 bases. The V and J ends lost 5 bases and 2 bases, in that order; junction bases with no gene match: 8. The CDR3 is 14 residues long. Germline CDR1 is SQVTM and CDR2 is ANQGSEA.

This clone was detected only once. This chain joins TRBV24-1 and TRBJ1-2, with D possibly matching TRBD1 (6 bases). This CDR3 is 15 amino acids long. Germline V gene sequence: CDR1 KGHDR, CDR2 SFDVKD. Trimming cost V 2 bases and J 6 bases, with 15 bases left between them. The CDR3: CATSDYRGGADGYTF. Here the CDR3 DNA reads TGTGCCACCAGTGATTACCGAGGGGGGGCGGATGGCTACACCTTC.

Of note for this clone: The junction and the germline gene differ at one end; a read error may be behind it. V and J are TRBV10-2 and TRBJ2-1; 8 bases agree with TRBD2. Per the germline V gene, CDR1 is WSHSY and CDR2 is SAAADI. The CDR3 has 12 amino acids. The CDR3 here is CASSADGRASIF. DNA for the CDR3: TGCGCCAGCAGTGCCGACGGGAGGGCATCGATCTTC.

This clone was observed a single time. This sequence joins TRBV18 and TRBJ1-6; D ambiguous. The CDR3 runs to 15 residues. V was trimmed by 2 bases and J by 5 bases, leaving 10 bases between them. Germline V gives CDR1 KGHSH, CDR2 LQKENI. The CDR3 protein is CASSPVANNNSPLHF. The CDR3 bases are TGTGCCAGCTCACCAGTAGCAAACAATAATTCACCCCTCCACTTT.

The CDR3 loop reads CATSVAGQDYTF. CDR3 in DNA: TGTGCCACCAGTGTCGCTGGGCAGGACTACACCTTC. V is TRBV24-1 and J is TRBJ1-2; D ambiguous. V dropped 5 bases and J dropped 10 bases, with 13 bases sitting between them. The CDR3 covers 12 residues. CDR1 and CDR2 from the germline V gene are KGHDR and SFDVKD.

This sequence joins TRBV7-2 and TRBJ2-7, with D possibly matching TRBD2 (7 bases). V was trimmed by 5 bases and J by 3 bases, leaving 20 bases between them. The CDR3 is 16 amino acids. CDR1 is SGHTA, CDR2 FQGNSA, per germline. CDR3 loop: CASSPGSGGPLYEQYF. The CDR3 DNA follows: TGTGCCAGCAGCCCGGGGTCCGGGGGGCCTCTCTACGAGCAGTACTTC.

The chain carries TRBV27 and TRBJ2-3; 10 bases align to TRBD2. The germline gives CDR1 MNHEY, CDR2 SMNVEV (reference sequence). The CDR3 is 15 residues long. With 6 bases clipped from V and 4 bases from J, the junction kept 7 bases outside the gene matches. In nucleotides, the CDR3 is TGTGCCAGCAGGCCGCTAGCGGGAGTCTCAGATACGCAGTATTTT. Its protein is CASRPLAGVSDTQYF.

This chain links TRBV5-4 with TRBJ1-2, with 9 bases aligning to TRBD1. Trimming took 7 bases from V and 4 from J; bases not matched to a gene: 8. The germline V gene has CDR1 SGHNT and CDR2 YYREEE (reference sequence). The CDR3 has 14 amino acids. For the CDR3, the DNA is TGTGCCAGCGGGGGACAGGGAGTAGGCTATGGCTACACCTTC. Amino acid sequence: CASGGQGVGYGYTF.

This clone has only one observation. The chain couples TRBV15 to TRBJ1-5; D is perhaps TRBD1 (5 bases). The CDR3 sequence is 16 residues long. CDR1 and CDR2 from the germline V gene are LNHNV and YYDKDF (reference sequence). V gave up 0 bases and J gave up 8 bases, with 17 bases separating them. CDR3 coding DNA: TGTGCCACCAGCAGAGATTCCCGGGGGATTATAGAGCCCCAGCATTTT. As protein: CATSRDSRGIIEPQHF.

V gene TRBV5-1 combines with J gene TRBJ1-2; unclear D gene. Per the germline V gene, CDR1 is SGHRS and CDR2 is YFSETQ. The CDR3 runs to 14 residues. Trimming took 0 bases from V and 0 from J, leaving 6 bases between them. CDR3 nucleotide sequence: TGCGCCAGCAGCTTGGATTCAGCTAACTATGGCTACACCTTC. Protein sequence: CASSLDSANYGYTF.

The rearrangement links TRBV2 to TRBJ2-5, with 9 bases identical to TRBD2. From germline, CDR1 is SNHLY and CDR2 FYNNEI. V trimming: 4 bases; J trimming: 5 bases; junction bases outside the gene matches: 5. The CDR3 sequence is 14 residues long. In nucleotides, the CDR3 is TGTGCCAGCAGTGCCGCGGGAGGGTCGGAGACCCAGTACTTC. It translates to CASSAAGGSETQYF.

The chain recombines TRBV11-3 with TRBJ2-3, with TRBD2 matching over 14 bases. The germline V gene encodes CDR1 SGHNT and CDR2 YENEEA. Trimming took 4 bases from V and 0 from J; bases not matched to a gene: 6. The CDR3 extends over 18 amino acids. The DNA of the CDR3 is TGTGCCAGCAGCTGGGGGACTAGCGGGAGACCTAGCACAGATACGCAGTATTTT. Translating it yields CASSWGTSGRPSTDTQYF.